Listed below are T cell receptor beta chains from one sample, sequenced in a study of T cell repertoires in ileal Crohn's disease. Measured with immunoSEQ multiplex PCR; TCRdb has only the in-frame clones, and not every one. The repertoire holds more than 8,500 clones, with around three quarters as singletons. Sequenced input: ileal tissue. The receptors originated from an adult with Crohn's disease. CDR3s include the opening cysteine and the closing phenylalanine or tryptophan. Fields, in order: D gene, V gene, J gene, clone size, CDR3 DNA, CDR3 protein. D genes are given only for firm matches. Rows give clone size only sometimes, using once, few, many, or a class for an expanded clone.

.	TRBV5-1	TRBJ2-7	.	TGCGCCAGCGCAAGGCAAGGTTTCTGGGGAGGCTTCAACGAGCAGTACTTC	CASARQGFWGGFNEQYF
TRBD1	TRBV5-4	TRBJ2-5	.	TGTGCCAGCAGCTCCCGACAGGGCTTGGAGACCCAGTACTTC	CASSSRQGLETQYF
TRBD2	TRBV7-2	TRBJ2-5	.	TGTGCCAGCAGCTTAGCGGGGCGGGGGGGGATAGAGACCCAGTACTTC	CASSLAGRGGIETQYF
.	TRBV5-1	TRBJ1-4	few	TGCGCCAGCAGCTTGGGCCAGATTGCAACTAATGAAAAACTGTTTTTT	CASSLGQIATNEKLFF
TRBD2	TRBV5-4	TRBJ2-2	.	TGTGCCAGCAGCTCACTAGCGGGAGCCTTGAACACCGGGGAGCTGTTTTTT	CASSSLAGALNTGELFF
TRBD2	TRBV29-1	TRBJ2-3	.	TGCAGCGTTGAACTAGCGGGTAGCACAGATACGCAGTATTTT	CSVELAGSTDTQYF
TRBD2	TRBV29-1	TRBJ2-7	.	TGCAGCGTCCGGACTAGCCAGAGGGAGCAGTACTTC	CSVRTSQREQYF
.	TRBV6-1	TRBJ2-1	.	TGTGCCAGCAGTGAAGATTTTTTGAGCAATGAGCAGTTCTTC	CASSEDFLSNEQFF
.	TRBV7-2	TRBJ1-3	.	TGTGCCAGCAGCTCCGGCCCCGACAGGACTGGAAACACCATATATTTT	CASSSGPDRTGNTIYF
TRBD2	TRBV4-3	TRBJ2-1	.	TGCGCCAGCAGCCAAGTCTCGGGGGGGCAATATGAGCAGTTCTTC	CASSQVSGGQYEQFF
TRBD2	TRBV2	TRBJ2-3	.	TGTGCCAGCCGGGAGCGGGGGGGGGCAGATACGCAGTATTTT	CASRERGGADTQYF
TRBD1	TRBV10-1	TRBJ1-6	.	TGCGCCAGCAGTACCCGGGACAGGGGGCGGCAAACCTCAAATTCACCCCTCCACTTT	CASSTRDRGRQTSNSPLHF
.	TRBV18	TRBJ1-6	.	TGTGCCAGCTCACCATCAGGGGCCCCCTATAATTCACCCCTCCACTTT	CASSPSGAPYNSPLHF
.	TRBV2	TRBJ2-7	.	TGTGCCAGCCAGGGGCCGGACGAGCAGTACTTC	CASQGPDEQYF
.	TRBV7-9	TRBJ2-1	.	TGTGCCAGCAGCTTCGACGGGCAGGGACTCCCAGTCTTC	CASSFDGQGLPVF
.	TRBV6-5	TRBJ2-7	.	TGTGCCAGCAGTCGTGCGGGAAACTACGAGCAGTACTTC	CASSRAGNYEQYF
TRBD1	TRBV19	TRBJ2-1	.	TGTGCCAGTAGTATCGGACAGGGACCCTACAATGAGCAGTTCTTC	CASSIGQGPYNEQFF
TRBD2	TRBV7-2	TRBJ2-3	.	TGTGCCAGCAGCTCCCCGGGGGAGGGAGATACGCAGTATTTT	CASSSPGEGDTQYF
.	TRBV10-3	TRBJ2-5	.	TGTGCCATCAGTGACGGAAGAGGGAGAAACCAGTACTTC	CAISDGRGRNQYF
TRBD1	TRBV13	TRBJ2-1	.	TGTGCCAGCAGCTTTACAGGGGATGGCTACAATGAGCAGTTCTTC	CASSFTGDGYNEQFF
.	TRBV4-1	TRBJ2-7	.	TGCGCCAGCAGCCGGACAGATGCCTACGAGCAGTACTTC	CASSRTDAYEQYF
TRBD1	TRBV14	TRBJ2-7	.	TGTGCCAGCAGCCAAGAGACAGGGGAGGACGAGCAGTACTTC	CASSQETGEDEQYF
.	TRBV11-2	TRBJ2-5	few	TGTGCCAGCAGCTTAAGTGGGGGCCGAGGGGAGACCCAGTACTTC	CASSLSGGRGETQYF
.	TRBV6-4	TRBJ1-2	few	TGTGCCAGCAGTGACACCCCACAGGCAGGGTGGGATGGCTACACCTTC	CASSDTPQAGWDGYTF
.	TRBV18	TRBJ1-4	.	TGTGCCAGCTCACCAAGGCGCCAGGATAATGAAAAACTGTTTTTT	CASSPRRQDNEKLFF
.	TRBV6-6	TRBJ2-7	few	TGTGCCAGCAGTTACGGGCCATACGAGCAGTACTTC	CASSYGPYEQYF
TRBD1	TRBV5-6	TRBJ2-7	few	TGTGCCAGCAGCTCGGGACAGGGGGAGTACGAGCAGTACTTC	CASSSGQGEYEQYF
TRBD2	TRBV7-3	TRBJ2-3	.	TGTGCCAGCAGCCCGCGACTAGCGGGGGGGCCGGCAGATACGCAGTATTTT	CASSPRLAGGPADTQYF
.	TRBV7-2	TRBJ1-2	.	TGTGCCAGCAGCTTAGGCACGAACTTTAACTATGGCTACACCTTC	CASSLGTNFNYGYTF
.	TRBV7-9	TRBJ1-4	few	TGTGCCAGCAGCAGGGGAGGAACTAATGAAAAACTGTTTTTT	CASSRGGTNEKLFF
.	TRBV18	TRBJ2-4	few	TGTGCCAGCTCACCCGGAGCGGGTACCAAAAACATTCAGTACTTC	CASSPGAGTKNIQYF
.	TRBV30	TRBJ2-2	.	TGTGCCTGGAGGGTGGACAGTTTCACCGGGGAGCTGTTTTTT	CAWRVDSFTGELFF
.	TRBV7-2	TRBJ2-2	.	TGTGCCAGCAGCTCCACTAGCACCGGGGAGCTGTTTTTT	CASSSTSTGELFF
TRBD2	TRBV5-1	TRBJ2-1	.	TGCGCCAGCAGCTTGATAGCGGGAGGGCTTTCCGAGCAGTTCTTC	CASSLIAGGLSEQFF
.	TRBV11-2	TRBJ2-5	.	TGTGCCAGCAGCTTAGCCCCCGACTCCCAGTACTTC	CASSLAPDSQYF
.	TRBV7-2	TRBJ2-3	.	TGTGCCAGCAGCTTAGGGCCGGGAGATACGCAGTATTTT	CASSLGPGDTQYF
TRBD1	TRBV9	TRBJ1-2	.	TGTGCCAGCAGCGTAGCGGCGACAGGGGCACTATTTAACTATGGCTACACCTTC	CASSVAATGALFNYGYTF
.	TRBV7-2	TRBJ1-3	.	TGTGCCAGCAGCTTAGACTCGGGCACCATATATTTT	CASSLDSGTIYF
TRBD2	TRBV9	TRBJ2-3	.	TGTGCCAGCAGCACCCGAGCTAGCGGGAGCCTCACAGATACGCAGTATTTT	CASSTRASGSLTDTQYF
.	TRBV11-3	TRBJ2-6	.	TGTGCCAGCAGCCCTGGGACAACTGGGGCCAACGTCCTGACTTTC	CASSPGTTGANVLTF
.	TRBV6-8	TRBJ1-1	.	TGTGCCAGCAGCCAACCCGGTAAAGCTTTCTTT	CASSQPGKAFF
TRBD1	TRBV5-1	TRBJ1-4	.	TGCGCCAGCAGCTGGTGGACAGGGAATGAAAAACTGTTTTTT	CASSWWTGNEKLFF
.	TRBV6-4	TRBJ1-4	.	TGTGCCAGCAGTGATTCGTCGTGCACTACAGGGTCTAATGAAAAACTGTTTTTT	CASSDSSCTTGSNEKLFF
.	TRBV25-1	TRBJ2-5	.	TGTGCCAGCAGTGGAGGGGGTGCGCAGACCCAGTACTTC	CASSGGGAQTQYF
.	TRBV5-6	TRBJ1-1	.	TGTGCCAGCAGCTTGCTGGACACCAACACTGAAGCTTTCTTT	CASSLLDTNTEAFF
.	TRBV29-1	TRBJ1-1	.	TGCAGCGTTGAACAGGTAGACACTGAAGCTTTCTTT	CSVEQVDTEAFF
TRBD2	TRBV2	TRBJ2-7	.	TGTGCCAGCAGTGATCCGACTAGCTTGCACGAGCAGTACTTC	CASSDPTSLHEQYF